These 9 T cell receptor beta chains were all obtained from the same sample, sequenced in a study of identical twins. TCRdb called the 5' RACE reads again in MiXCR, with one record for every CDR3 protein. The table has some 240,000 distinct CDR3 sequences, about 9% seen once; the top ten hold about 3%. This sample was shared with a second study, whose subject was yellow fever vaccine responses in identical twins.

Sequenced material: CD8+ T cells sorted from blood. Every receptor here comes from a woman between 18 and 30 years old in good health.

This clonotype came up a few times. The chain links TRBV19 to TRBJ2-7; 11 bases line up with TRBD2. This CDR3 comprises 15 residues. Looked up from germline, CDR1 is LNHDA and CDR2 is SQIVND (reference sequence). Trimming at V came to 6 bases and at J to 3 bases, leaving 7 bases not matched to a gene. For the CDR3, the DNA is TGTGCCAGTAGCGCGAGCCTAGCGGGAGGCTACGAGCAGTACTTC. Residues: CASSASLAGGYEQYF.

This clonotype was seen a handful of times. The chain combines TRBV4-3 with TRBJ1-5; D not resolved. CDR1 is LGHNA and CDR2 is YSLEER in the germline V gene. Trimming took 0 bases from V and 6 from J, leaving 6 bases between them. The CDR3 loop spans 13 amino acids. The CDR3 reads CASSQDSSQPQHF. The CDR3 region has the DNA TGCGCCAGCAGCCAAGATTCGAGTCAGCCCCAGCATTTT.

This clonotype was detected many times. V is TRBV14 and J is TRBJ2-6; no definite D call. Germline lookup yields CDR1 SGHDN and CDR2 FVKESK. The CDR3 totals 14 residues. Trimming pared 1 base from V and 2 bases from J, leaving 3 bases between. This CDR3 is CASSQGTGANVLTF. CDR3 bases: TGTGCCAGCAGCCAAGGGACTGGGGCCAACGTCCTGACTTTC.

In its sample, this clonotype was seen many times. The chain recombines TRBV12-3 or TRBV12-4 with TRBJ2-1; TRBD1 agrees at 8 bases. The CDR3 covers 15 residues. With 3 bases clipped from V and 6 bases from J, the junction kept 7 bases outside the gene matches. The CDR3 reads CASSLSGGFVNEQFF. In DNA, the CDR3 is TGTGCCAGCAGTTTGTCAGGGGGCTTCGTCAATGAGCAGTTCTTC.

The chain is built from TRBV6-4 and TRBJ2-3; D remains ambiguous. Germline V gives CDR1 MRHNA, CDR2 SNTAGT. This CDR3 has 15 residues. Between the trimmed V and J ends, which lost 3 bases and 0 bases, there was a span of 10 bases. The chain's CDR3 is CASSEATTSTDTQYF. CDR3 bases: TGTGCCAGCAGTGAGGCTACCACTAGCACAGATACGCAGTATTTT.

The chain couples TRBV7-9 to TRBJ2-3; 8 bases are a match to TRBD2. In germline, CDR1 is SEHNR, CDR2 FQNEAQ (reference sequence). CDR3 length equals 17 residues. J gave up 6 bases and V 4 bases, and 15 bases lay outside the gene matches. CDR3 sequence (DNA): TGTGCCAGCAGCTCAATTCTAGCGGGCGGCTTAGGGGATACGCAGTATTTT. It specifies CASSSILAGGLGDTQYF. Drawing the rest from reference TRBV7-9 and TRBJ2-3, the complete variable domain is DTGVSQNPRHKITKRGQNVTFRCDPISEHNRLYWYRQTLGQGPEFLTYFQNEAQLEKSRLLSDRFSAERPKGSFSTLEIQRTEQGDSAMYLCASSSILAGGLGDTQYFGPGTRLTVL.

This clonotype was detected many times. V is TRBV5-1 and J is TRBJ2-7, with D perhaps assigned TRBD1 or TRBD2 (5 bases each). With 1 base removed from V and 1 base from J, the gap between germline ends came to 9 bases. CDR3 length: 14 residues. CDR1 and CDR2 (germline): SGHRS, YFSETQ. The CDR3 DNA reads as TGCGCCAGCAGCTTGTTCAGGGAGTCCTACGAGCAGTACTTC. Amino acid sequence: CASSLFRESYEQYF.

This clonotype was observed at least ten times. The rearrangement links TRBV27 to TRBJ2-3, with 12 bases identical to TRBD2. CDR3 size: 16 residues. J was trimmed by 3 bases and V by 4 bases; bases with no gene match: 5. The V gene's germline CDR1 is MNHEY and CDR2 SMNVEV (reference sequence). Here the CDR3 DNA reads TGTGCCAGCAGTTCCGGACTAGCGGGAAATACAGATACGCAGTATTTT. Its protein product is CASSSGLAGNTDTQYF.

This clonotype has a handful of counts. The chain has TRBV10-3 and TRBJ2-7; maybe TRBD1 (5 bases). Germline-derived CDR1 and CDR2 are ENHRY and SYGVKD. Trimming took 5 bases from V and 4 from J, leaving 12 bases between them. The CDR3 sequence is 13 residues long. The CDR3 here is CAISPDRPYEQYF. Here the CDR3 DNA reads TGTGCCATCAGTCCCGACAGACCATACGAGCAGTACTTC.